This T cell receptor (beta chain) was captured by sequencing in a study of shared clonotypes between healthy human individuals. Study overall: Each donor had three CD4 naive, three CD4 memory, two CD8 naive and one CD8 memory plate.

TCRdb's table, derived via immunoSEQ multiplex PCR, lists solely in-frame clones and lacks some. The table has roughly 1,500,000 clones, about 98.5% seen once. This CDR3 region has 17 residues. V gave up 5 bases and J gave up 2 bases, with 20 bases separating them. Germline-derived CDR1 and CDR2 are MDHEN and SYDVKM. The TCR was taken from a man aged 25 to 40 in good health. Source material: naive CD4+ T cells sorted from blood. Subset in this sample: CD45RA+ positively selected. This chain connects TRBV28 to TRBJ2-3; the D gene is possibly TRBD2 (5 bases). CDR3 in amino acids: CASSAPLAKRITDTQYF. CDR3 DNA: TGTGCCAGCAGTGCCCCCCTAGCTAAAAGAATCACAGATACGCAGTATTTT.